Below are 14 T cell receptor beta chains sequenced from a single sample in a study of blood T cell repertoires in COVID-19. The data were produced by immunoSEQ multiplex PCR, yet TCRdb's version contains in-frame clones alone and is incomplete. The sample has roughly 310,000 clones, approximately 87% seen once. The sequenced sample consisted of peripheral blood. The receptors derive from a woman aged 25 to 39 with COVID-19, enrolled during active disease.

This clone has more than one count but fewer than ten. Written as DNA, the CDR3 is TGTGCCAGCAGTGAACAGGGGGCAAGGACTGAAGCTTTCTTT. It specifies CASSEQGARTEAFF. J is TRBJ1-1 and V is TRBV2; TRBD1 agrees at 8 bases. J lost 5 bases, V lost 2 bases, and 4 bases had no gene match. CDR1 SNHLY and CDR2 FYNNEI come from the germline V gene. This CDR3 comprises 14 residues.

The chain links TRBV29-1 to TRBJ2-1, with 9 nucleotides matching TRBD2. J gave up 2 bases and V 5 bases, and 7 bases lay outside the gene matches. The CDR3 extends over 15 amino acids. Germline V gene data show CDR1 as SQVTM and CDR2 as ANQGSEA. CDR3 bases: TGCAGCGTTATCCTAGCGGGATATCCCTACAATGAGCAGTTCTTC. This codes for CSVILAGYPYNEQFF.

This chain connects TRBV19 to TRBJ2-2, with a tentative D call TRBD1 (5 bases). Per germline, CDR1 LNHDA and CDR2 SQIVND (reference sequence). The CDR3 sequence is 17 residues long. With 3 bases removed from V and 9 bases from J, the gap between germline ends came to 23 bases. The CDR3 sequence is CASSMSRSAPGHRELFF. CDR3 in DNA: TGTGCCAGTAGTATGTCGCGGTCTGCGCCAGGGCACCGGGAGCTGTTTTTT. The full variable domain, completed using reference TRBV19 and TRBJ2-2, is DGGITQSPKYLFRKEGQNVTLSCEQNLNHDAMYWYRQDPGQGLRLIYYSQIVNDFQKGDIAEGYSVSREKKESFPLTVTSAQKNPTAFYLCASSMSRSAPGHRELFFGEGSRLTVL.

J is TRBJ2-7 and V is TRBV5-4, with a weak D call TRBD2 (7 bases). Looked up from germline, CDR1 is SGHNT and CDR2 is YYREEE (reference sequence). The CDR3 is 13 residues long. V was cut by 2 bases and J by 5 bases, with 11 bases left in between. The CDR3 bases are TGTGCCAGCAGCTTAAGCGGGACAAACGAGCAGTACTTC. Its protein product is CASSLSGTNEQYF. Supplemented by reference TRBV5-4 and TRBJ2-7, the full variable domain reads ETGVTQSPTHLIKTRGQQVTLRCSSQSGHNTVSWYQQALGQGPQFIFQYYREEENGRGNFPPRFSGLQFPNYSSELNVNALELDDSALYLCASSLSGTNEQYFGPGTRLTVT.

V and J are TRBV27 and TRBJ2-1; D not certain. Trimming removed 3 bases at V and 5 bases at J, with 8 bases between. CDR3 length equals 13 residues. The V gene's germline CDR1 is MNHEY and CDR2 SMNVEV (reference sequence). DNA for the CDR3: TGTGCCAGCAGTTTGTACATTCACAATGAGCAGTTCTTC. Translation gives CASSLYIHNEQFF.

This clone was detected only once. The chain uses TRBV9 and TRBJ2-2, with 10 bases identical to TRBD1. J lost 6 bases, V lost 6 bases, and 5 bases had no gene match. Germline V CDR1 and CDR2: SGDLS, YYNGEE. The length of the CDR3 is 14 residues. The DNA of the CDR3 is TGTGCCAGCACCCCGGGACAGGGGTCCGGGGAGCTGTTTTTT. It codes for CASTPGQGSGELFF.

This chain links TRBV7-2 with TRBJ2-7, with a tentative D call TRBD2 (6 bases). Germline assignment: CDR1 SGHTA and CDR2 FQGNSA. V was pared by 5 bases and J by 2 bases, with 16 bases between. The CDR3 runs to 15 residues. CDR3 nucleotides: TGTGCCAGCAGCCACGAGGGCGGGGTCACCTACGAGCAGTACTTC. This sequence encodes CASSHEGGVTYEQYF.

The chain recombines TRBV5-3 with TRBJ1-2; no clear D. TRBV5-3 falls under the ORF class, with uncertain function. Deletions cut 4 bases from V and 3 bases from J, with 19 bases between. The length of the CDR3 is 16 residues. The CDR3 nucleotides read TGTGCCAGAAGCCCCATGGATCGAGGGATCCACTATGGCTACACCTTC. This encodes CARSPMDRGIHYGYTF.

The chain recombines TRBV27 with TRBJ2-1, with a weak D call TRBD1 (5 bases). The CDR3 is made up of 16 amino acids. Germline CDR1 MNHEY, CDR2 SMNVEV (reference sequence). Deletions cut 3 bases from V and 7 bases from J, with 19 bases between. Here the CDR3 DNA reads TGTGCCAGCAGTTTGGGGCGGTCACGTTACCATAATGAGCAGTTCTTC. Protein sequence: CASSLGRSRYHNEQFF.

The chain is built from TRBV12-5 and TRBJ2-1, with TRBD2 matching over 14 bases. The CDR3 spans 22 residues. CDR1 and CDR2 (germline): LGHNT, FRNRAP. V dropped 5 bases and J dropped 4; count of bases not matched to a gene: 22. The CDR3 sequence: CASGLRRGGLAGVPQPYNEQFF. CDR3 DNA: TGTGCTAGTGGTCTCCGCCGTGGGGGACTAGCGGGGGTCCCCCAACCATACAATGAGCAGTTCTTC.

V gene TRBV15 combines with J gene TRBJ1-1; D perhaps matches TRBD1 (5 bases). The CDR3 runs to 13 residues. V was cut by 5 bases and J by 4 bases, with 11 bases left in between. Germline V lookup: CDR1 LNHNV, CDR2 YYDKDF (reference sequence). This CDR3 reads CATSSRGGTEAFF. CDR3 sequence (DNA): TGTGCCACCAGCTCACGGGGGGGCACTGAAGCTTTCTTT.

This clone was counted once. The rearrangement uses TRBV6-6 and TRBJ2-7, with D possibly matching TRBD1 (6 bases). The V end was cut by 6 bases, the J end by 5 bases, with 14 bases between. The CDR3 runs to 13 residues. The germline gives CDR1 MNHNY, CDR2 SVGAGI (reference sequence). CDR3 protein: CASSQGHLDEQYF. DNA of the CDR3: TGTGCCAGCAGCCAGGGACATCTCGACGAGCAGTACTTC.

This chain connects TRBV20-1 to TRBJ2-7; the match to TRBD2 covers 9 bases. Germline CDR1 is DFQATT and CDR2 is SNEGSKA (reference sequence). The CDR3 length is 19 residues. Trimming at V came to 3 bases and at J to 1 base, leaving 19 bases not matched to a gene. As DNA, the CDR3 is TGCAGTGCTAGTGCTCGGAGTAGCGGGAGAGGAGGGATATCCTACGAGCAGTACTTC. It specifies CSASARSSGRGGISYEQYF.

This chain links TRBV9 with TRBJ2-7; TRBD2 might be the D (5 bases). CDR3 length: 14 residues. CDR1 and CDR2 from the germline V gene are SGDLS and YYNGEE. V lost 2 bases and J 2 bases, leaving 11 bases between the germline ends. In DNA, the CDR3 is TGTGCCAGCAGCGTTAGGCAGGAGGCCTACGAGCAGTACTTC. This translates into CASSVRQEAYEQYF.